Each of the 10 T cell receptor beta chains below was sequenced from the same sample in a study of tumor and adjacent non-tumor tissue in lung cancer. A modified ARM-PCR protocol with three rounds of nested PCR amplified TCRbeta. TCRdb used MiXCR to reprocess the multiplex PCR reads, holding one entry per CDR3 protein. The repertoire holds about 200,000 distinct CDR3 sequences, about two thirds seen once, with approximately 26% in the top ten. The template was RNA from unsorted bulk tissue. The specimen was lung tumor tissue. These receptors were obtained from a man in his sixties with non-small cell lung cancer.

A word on this clonotype: It is likely a read error, because the conserved phenylalanine at the end of the CDR3 is missing. The DNA is left out, because the CDR3 cannot be placed on it with certainty; the CDR3 is given as TCRdb lists it. The chain carries TRBV11-2 and TRBJ2-7; TRBD1 was called by the table and not checked on the DNA. The CDR3 is 11 amino acids in total, end residues counted. Germline V lookup: CDR1 SGHAT, CDR2 FQNNGV. CDR3 region: CARRKGVERYI.

In its sample, this clonotype was seen once. A read error may produce the germline difference seen at one junction end. The gene calls are TRBV20-1 and TRBJ2-5; maybe TRBD2 (5 bases). The CDR3 extends over 13 amino acids. The V gene's germline CDR1 is DFQATT and CDR2 SNEGSKA (reference sequence). CDR3 sequence reads: CSPSIGNDETQYF. Here the CDR3 DNA reads TGCAGTCCTAGTATCGGGAACGATGAGACCCAGTACTTC.

The table lists this clonotype with a count of one. A much larger clone differs from this one at a single base, so this may be a read error. J is TRBJ2-2 and V is TRBV12-3 or TRBV12-4; D not certain. The CDR3 is 12 amino acids. V was shortened by 6 bases and J by 3 bases, with 5 bases between the two germline ends. The CDR3 region has the DNA TGTGCCAGCAGGCAGCACACCGGGGAGCTGTTTTTT. This gives the protein CASRQHTGELFF.

In the case of this clonotype: A much more abundant neighbour one base away suggests this may be a read error. The chain carries TRBV7-9 and TRBJ1-4; 7 bases fit TRBD1. CDR3 size: 14 residues. CDR1 SEHNR and CDR2 FQNEAQ come from the germline V gene (reference sequence). CDR3 in DNA: TGTGCCAGCAGAGAGGGGGCGCGGAGTGAAGAACTGTTTTTT. It codes for CASREGARSEELFF.

This clonotype was counted only a few times. A read error is possible here, since a much larger clone lies one base away. The chain joins TRBV6-2 or TRBV6-3 to TRBJ2-7, with 13 bases lining up with TRBD2. The CDR3 has 15 residues. Per the germline V gene, CDR1 is MNHEY and CDR2 is SVGEGT. For the CDR3, the DNA is TGTGGCAGCAGCTTCGGGACTAGCGGGACCTACGAGCAGTACTTC. It is translated as CGSSFGTSGTYEQYF.

A word on this clonotype: At one end the junction does not follow the germline gene, possibly because of a read error. CDR3 coding DNA: TGTACCAGCAGTTACTCGATGGGGCAAGAAACCCAGTACTTC. As protein: CTSSYSMGQETQYF. The chain has TRBV6-5 and TRBJ2-5; tentative D call: TRBD1 (5 bases). The germline CDR1 and CDR2 sequences are MNHEY and SVGAGI. The CDR3 loop spans 14 amino acids.

This clonotype was detected many times. The gene calls are TRBV12-3 or TRBV12-4 and TRBJ1-1, with 7 nucleotides matching TRBD1. Trimming removed 4 bases from V and 0 bases from J; junction bases left unmatched: 11. The CDR3 runs 17 residues. The CDR3 coding sequence is TGTGCCAGCAGTTCCACAGGGGCGAACCTCTTGAACACTGAAGCTTTCTTT. It codes for CASSSTGANLLNTEAFF.

About this clonotype itself: The junction differs from germline at one of its ends, possibly a read error. The V call is TRBV6-1, the J call TRBJ2-5; a possible D gene is TRBD2 (6 bases). Germline V CDR1 and CDR2: MNHNS, SASEGT. The CDR3 spans 15 residues. The CDR3: CASREGGAIGETQYF. CDR3 sequence (DNA): TGTGCCAGCAGAGAAGGAGGGGCGATTGGAGAGACCCAGTACTTC.

This clonotype was seen more than once but under ten times. The V call is TRBV20-1, the J call TRBJ1-1; tentative D call: TRBD1 (5 bases). From germline, CDR1 is DFQATT and CDR2 SNEGSKA (reference sequence). V was clipped by 1 base and J by 5 bases, with 14 bases between them. CDR3 length: 14 amino acids. CDR3 in amino acids: CSARARVGGTEAFF. In nucleotides, the CDR3 is TGCAGTGCTAGAGCGAGGGTGGGGGGGACTGAAGCTTTCTTT.

A word on this clonotype: Mismatch with germline at one junction end may stem from a read error. V is TRBV4-3 and J is TRBJ2-3; 8 bases agree with TRBD2. This CDR3 is 15 amino acids long. Germline V gene sequence: CDR1 LGHNA, CDR2 YSLEER. The CDR3 DNA reads TGCGCCAGCAGCCTTCTAGCGGGTGAGACAGATAGGCAGTATTTT. It encodes CASSLLAGETDRQYF.